This T cell receptor beta chain was sequenced during a study of T cell changes during pregnancy in multiple sclerosis. This table comes from immunoSEQ multiplex PCR, and its TCRdb copy is limited to in-frame clones, with some not included. Seen here are tens of thousands of clones, 93% observed once, and the top ten hold about 0.69%. This TCR derives from a female donor in good health, enrolled as a control in a pregnancy study. The specimen was peripheral blood, collected in the second trimester of pregnancy.

The CDR3 spells CASSWRGGAYEQYF. The CDR3 bases are TGTGCCAGCAGCTGGCGCGGGGGGGCCTACGAGCAGTACTTC. This chain joins TRBV7-2 and TRBJ2-7; 9 nucleotides agree with TRBD2. Germline V gene sequence: CDR1 SGHTA, CDR2 FQGNSA. V lost 4 bases and J lost 2; bases outside the gene matches: 3. This CDR3 region has 14 residues.